One and the same sample provided the 25 T cell receptor beta chains below, sequenced in a study of T cell responses to AZD1222 COVID-19 vaccine. The protocol was immunoSEQ multiplex PCR, while the TCRdb copy is restricted to in-frame clones and leaves out a portion. The table includes under 85,000 clones, about nine tenths detected once. The input for sequencing was peripheral blood, taken 28 days after the second AZD1222 dose. The receptors shown here come from an adult who received the AZD1222 COVID-19 vaccine.

The rearrangement uses TRBV2 and TRBJ1-5, with no clear D. Between the trimmed V and J ends, which lost 6 bases and 4 bases, there was a span of 16 bases. Germline CDR1 and CDR2: SNHLY and FYNNEI. The CDR3 contains 15 residues. Here the CDR3 reads CASSSEAGGNQPQHF. The CDR3 DNA sequence: TGTGCCAGCAGCAGTGAGGCAGGAGGGAATCAGCCCCAGCATTTT.

This chain connects TRBV11-3 to TRBJ1-1, with a possible D match to TRBD1 (6 bases). The CDR3 sequence is 15 residues long. Per the germline V gene, CDR1 is SGHNT and CDR2 is YENEEA. Trimming shortened V by 6 bases and J by 0 bases, and 14 bases separated the two germline ends. CDR3 residues: CASRAPGQVNTEAFF. For the CDR3, the DNA is TGTGCCAGCAGAGCCCCGGGACAAGTGAACACTGAAGCTTTCTTT.

The chain carries TRBV6-5 and TRBJ2-7, with D unresolved. V was clipped by 2 bases and J by 2 bases, with 16 bases between them. The length of the CDR3 is 16 residues. Germline CDR1 is MNHEY and CDR2 is SVGAGI. This chain's CDR3 is CASSYTPSELTYEQYF. The CDR3 bases are TGTGCCAGCAGTTACACCCCCAGCGAACTAACCTACGAGCAGTACTTC.

The rearrangement links TRBV6-5 to TRBJ2-1, with a tentative D call TRBD1 (5 bases). The CDR3 totals 14 residues. V was trimmed by 6 bases and J by 5 bases, leaving 14 bases between them. Germline-derived CDR1 and CDR2 are MNHEY and SVGAGI. The CDR3 spells CASRGQGSNNEQFF. The DNA of the CDR3 is TGTGCCAGCAGAGGGCAGGGTTCGAACAATGAGCAGTTCTTC.

The chain uses TRBV30 and TRBJ1-5; D is uncertain. This CDR3 has 14 amino acids. Trimming removed 0 bases from V and 5 bases from J, with 11 bases in between. Germline lookup yields CDR1 GTSNPN and CDR2 SVGIG (reference sequence). The CDR3 loop is CAWSVLGQYQPQHF. In DNA, the CDR3 is TGTGCCTGGAGTGTACTTGGGCAGTATCAGCCCCAGCATTTT. The entire variable domain, with the rest obtained from reference TRBV30 and TRBJ1-5, is as follows: SQTIHQWPATLVQPVGSPLSLECTVEGTSNPNLYWYRQAAGRGLQLLFYSVGIGQISSEVPQNLSASRPQDRQFILSSKKLLLSDSGFYLCAWSVLGQYQPQHFGDGTRLSIL.

The chain combines TRBV6-1 with TRBJ1-5, with D perhaps TRBD1 (6 bases). This CDR3 region has 16 residues. Germline CDR1 and CDR2: MNHNS and SASEGT. Trimming removed 1 base at V and 4 bases at J, with 14 bases between. CDR3 sequence (DNA): TGTGCCAGCAGTGAAGACGCGGGGACACAGAATCAGCCCCAGCATTTT. This codes for CASSEDAGTQNQPQHF.

As to this clone: The DNA is left out, because the CDR3 cannot be placed on it with certainty; the CDR3 is given as TCRdb lists it. The chain recombines TRBV6-5 with TRBJ1-5. The CDR3 is 13 residues long, ends included. The germline V gene encodes CDR1 MNHEY and CDR2 SVGAGI. CDR3 sequence: CASILDSNQPQHF.

The rearrangement links TRBV20-1 to TRBJ2-1; no clear D gene. This CDR3 contains 10 residues. The germline gives CDR1 DFQATT, CDR2 SNEGSKA (reference sequence). V was cut by 2 bases and J by 7 bases, with 3 bases left in between. This chain's CDR3 is CSARRNEQFF. The CDR3 nucleotides read TGCAGTGCTAGAAGGAATGAGCAGTTCTTC.

CDR3 in DNA: TGTGCCAGCAGCCATATGGACCGTCAACAGCCCCAGCATTTT. The encoded protein is CASSHMDRQQPQHF. The V and J genes are TRBV6-5 and TRBJ1-5; no firm D call. Trimming left V 6 bases short and J 7 bases short, with 16 bases between. Germline CDR1 MNHEY, CDR2 SVGAGI. The CDR3 runs 14 residues.

This chain links TRBV7-8 with TRBJ2-2, with unresolved D. Trimming removed 5 bases at V and 0 bases at J, with 19 bases between. CDR1 is SGHVS, CDR2 FQNEAQ, per germline. The CDR3 extends over 18 amino acids. CDR3 sequence reads: CASSPDLGRTSNTGELFF. The CDR3 DNA reads TGTGCCAGCAGCCCGGACCTTGGGCGGACCTCGAACACCGGGGAGCTGTTTTTT.

The sample holds one count of this clone. The chain has TRBV3-1 (or the pseudogene TRBV3-2) and TRBJ2-7; the D gene could be TRBD1 or TRBD2 (5 bases each). Germline CDR1 and CDR2: LGHDT and YNNKEL (reference sequence). The CDR3 runs to 16 residues. Trimming cost V 1 base and J 3 bases, with 16 bases left between them. CDR3 sequence: CASSQVRRAGGYEQYF. The CDR3, as DNA: TGTGCCAGCAGCCAAGTAAGAAGGGCTGGGGGCTACGAGCAGTACTTC.

The chain links TRBV20-1 to TRBJ2-1, with D maybe TRBD2 (5 bases). The CDR3 loop spans 11 amino acids. Trimming pared 3 bases from V and 7 bases from J, leaving 7 bases between. Per germline, CDR1 DFQATT and CDR2 SNEGSKA (reference sequence). The CDR3 sequence is CSASRGNEQFF. The CDR3 nucleotides are TGCAGTGCTAGTCGGGGAAATGAGCAGTTCTTC.

The chain uses TRBV4-2 and TRBJ2-3; 9 bases line up with TRBD2. The CDR3 is made up of 16 amino acids. Trimming at V came to 4 bases and at J to 4 bases, leaving 9 bases not matched to a gene. From germline, CDR1 is LGHNA and CDR2 YNFKEQ. CDR3 coding DNA: TGTGCCAGCAGCCCCGTTGGAGCGGGAGGTGCAGATACGCAGTATTTT. It encodes CASSPVGAGGADTQYF.

The chain is built from TRBV5-4 and TRBJ2-5; 13 positions agree with TRBD2. After removal of 4 bases from V and 4 bases from J, the junction contained 4 bases not matched to a gene. Germline-derived CDR1 and CDR2 are SGHNT and YYREEE (reference sequence). This CDR3 spans 15 amino acids. As DNA, the CDR3 is TGTGCCAGCAGCCCTCGACTAGCGGGAGGAGAGACCCAGTACTTC. Translating gives CASSPRLAGGETQYF.

J is TRBJ2-2 and V is TRBV5-1; D may be TRBD2 (5 bases). This CDR3 region has 14 residues. Germline CDR1 SGHRS, CDR2 YFSETQ. The V gene lost 3 bases and the J gene lost 3 bases, with 9 bases spanning the gap. CDR3 protein: CASSWRSYTGELFF. As DNA, the CDR3 is TGCGCCAGCAGCTGGAGGTCCTACACCGGGGAGCTGTTTTTT.

This rearrangement joins TRBV30 to TRBJ1-5; 7 bases line up with TRBD1. Germline V gene data show CDR1 as GTSNPN and CDR2 as SVGIG (reference sequence). The J segment lost 6 bases and the V segment lost 3 bases, leaving 8 bases of the junction unmatched. CDR3 length: 14 amino acids. The CDR3 DNA sequence: TGTGCCTGGAGACGCGGGACAGACCTTCAGCCCCAGCATTTT. This sequence encodes CAWRRGTDLQPQHF.

This clone was seen a single time. The rearrangement links TRBV7-9 to TRBJ1-6; D ambiguous. Trimming took 5 bases from V and 6 from J, leaving 17 bases between them. CDR3 length: 16 residues. Germline CDR1 is SEHNR and CDR2 is FQNEAQ (reference sequence). The CDR3 region has the DNA TGTGCCAGCAGCCCCGTCGGGGAGGGAATTAATTCACCCCTCCACTTT. Translating it yields CASSPVGEGINSPLHF.

The J gene is TRBJ2-3, the V gene TRBV30; 7 bases are a match to TRBD2. The CDR3 loop spans 14 amino acids. V lost 0 bases to trimming and J lost 3 bases; unmatched junction nucleotides: 3. Germline V gives CDR1 GTSNPN, CDR2 SVGIG (reference sequence). Here the CDR3 reads CAWSVRGGTDTQYF. The DNA of the CDR3 is TGTGCCTGGAGTGTCCGCGGGGGAACAGATACGCAGTATTTT.

This clone is a singleton in its sample. This sequence joins TRBV27 and TRBJ2-2, with 12 bases aligning to TRBD2. Germline CDR1 is MNHEY and CDR2 is SMNVEV (reference sequence). The CDR3 is made up of 18 amino acids. V lost 2 bases, J lost 6 bases, and 10 bases stayed unmatched. CDR3 region: CASSLNAGLAGRPGELFF. The CDR3 DNA follows: TGTGCCAGCAGTTTAAACGCGGGACTAGCGGGTCGCCCCGGGGAGCTGTTTTTT.

This chain connects TRBV2 to TRBJ1-4; D uncertain. Deletions cut 4 bases from V and 5 bases from J, with 11 bases between. The CDR3 totals 14 residues. Germline assignment: CDR1 SNHLY and CDR2 FYNNEI. The CDR3 protein is CASSVQGINEKLFF. CDR3 DNA sequence: TGTGCCAGCAGTGTTCAAGGTATAAATGAAAAACTGTTTTTT.

The rearrangement joins TRBV5-1 to TRBJ1-6, with D uncertain. Germline CDR1 reads SGHRS; CDR2 reads YFSETQ. There are 15 residues in the CDR3. The V gene lost 0 bases and the J gene lost 3 bases, with 7 bases spanning the gap. CDR3 sequence reads: CASSLGVGYNSPLHF. In DNA, the CDR3 is TGCGCCAGCAGCTTGGGGGTCGGCTATAATTCACCCCTCCACTTT. Based on the CDR3 plus reference TRBV5-1 and TRBJ1-6, the full variable domain is KAGVTQTPRYLIKTRGQQVTLSCSPISGHRSVSWYQQTPGQGLQFLFEYFSETQRNKGNFPGRFSGRQFSNSRSEMNVSTLELGDSALYLCASSLGVGYNSPLHFGNGTRLTVT.

Regarding this clone: A read error may produce the germline difference seen at one junction end. This rearrangement joins TRBV5-1 to TRBJ1-1; no reliable D call. The CDR3 is 11 amino acids. Germline V gene data show CDR1 as SGHRS and CDR2 as YFSETQ. CDR3 loop: CASSLNAEAFF. CDR3 in DNA: TGCGCCAGCAGCTTGAACGCTGAAGCTTTCTTT.

The gene calls are TRBV4-2 and TRBJ2-3; tentatively, D is TRBD2 (5 bases). The CDR3 sequence is 14 residues long. Germline V lookup: CDR1 LGHNA, CDR2 YNFKEQ. V was cut by 3 bases and J by 6 bases, with 13 bases left in between. CDR3 nucleotides: TGTGCCAGCAGCCAGGGAGACGGAGTGGATACGCAGTATTTT. The encoded protein is CASSQGDGVDTQYF.

The genes are TRBV10-2 and TRBJ2-7, with 10 bases aligning to TRBD1. Looked up from germline, CDR1 is WSHSY and CDR2 is SAAADI. V lost 4 bases and J lost 6; bases outside the gene matches: 6. The CDR3 length is 14 residues. The CDR3 loop reads CASSGTGGSVEQYF. The CDR3 DNA follows: TGCGCCAGCAGTGGGACAGGGGGGTCTGTCGAGCAGTACTTC.

V and J are TRBV7-3 and TRBJ2-2, with D perhaps matching TRBD1 (5 bases). The CDR3 runs to 13 residues. V gave up 5 bases and J gave up 6 bases, with 10 bases separating them. Germline CDR1 SGHTA, CDR2 FQGTGA. This chain's CDR3 is CASSPFRAGELFF. In nucleotides, the CDR3 is TGTGCCAGCAGCCCGTTCAGGGCCGGGGAGCTGTTTTTT.